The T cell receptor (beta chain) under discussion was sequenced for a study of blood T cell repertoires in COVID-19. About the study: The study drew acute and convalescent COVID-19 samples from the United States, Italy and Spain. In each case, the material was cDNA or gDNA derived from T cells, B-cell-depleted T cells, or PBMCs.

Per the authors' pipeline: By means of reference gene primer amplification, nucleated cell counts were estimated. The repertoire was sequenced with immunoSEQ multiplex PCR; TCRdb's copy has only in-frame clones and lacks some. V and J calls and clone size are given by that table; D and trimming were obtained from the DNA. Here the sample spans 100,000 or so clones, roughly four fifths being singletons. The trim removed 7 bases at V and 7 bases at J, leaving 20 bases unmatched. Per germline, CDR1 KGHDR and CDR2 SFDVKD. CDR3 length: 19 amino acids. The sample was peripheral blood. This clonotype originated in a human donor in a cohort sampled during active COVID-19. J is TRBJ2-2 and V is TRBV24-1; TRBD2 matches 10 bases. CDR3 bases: TGTGCCACCAGCGGGTGGGCTAGCGGGAGCGGGGAACGGAACGGGGAGCTGTTTTTT. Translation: CATSGWASGSGERNGELFF.